The text below deals with one TCR beta chain. The record originates from a study of blood T cell repertoires in COVID-19. Assay: immunoSEQ multiplex PCR; the TCRdb copy retains only in-frame clones and omits some. The sample includes tens of thousands of clones, 75% to 90% seen only once; the top ten take 10% to 13%. Germline V gives CDR1 MNHEY, CDR2 SVGAGI. V shed 5 bases and J shed 2 bases, with 13 bases lying between them. This CDR3 is 15 amino acids long. Sequencing used peripheral blood. This TCR was recovered from a woman in her 70s with acute or convalescent COVID-19. The genes are TRBV6-5 and TRBJ2-1, with D possibly being TRBD2 (6 bases). CDR3 residues: CASSLGSHTYNEQFF. CDR3 DNA sequence: TGTGCCAGCAGTCTCGGGAGCCACACCTACAATGAGCAGTTCTTC.